This T cell receptor (beta chain) originates from a study of CXCR3-negative and CXCR3-positive naive CD8 T cells. Study findings and constraints: Hydrophobicity was higher for TRB CDR3s found in CXCR3-positive naive cells than in CXCR3-negative naive cells.

To note about this clonotype: The antigen is unknown.

Those CD8+ T cells considered naive were CD45RO-CCR7+CD27+CD95-. The TRB libraries of cDNA were built by UMI-labeled 5' RACE. Reprocessing the 5' RACE reads, TCRdb reports a single entry for every CDR3 protein and omits DNA. The table lists about 110,000 distinct CDR3 sequences. The material sequenced was naive CXCR3+ CD8+ T cells from blood. Sample subset: CD45RO-CCR7+CD27+CD95- naive CD8+ T cells expressing CXCR3 (TNR3+). The clonotype originates from a human donor in good health. Some clones in this sample may be carry-over from other donors' samples.

The CDR3 loop reads CSVEDPPSGGPYEQYF. This chain joins TRBV29-1 and TRBJ2-7; TCRdb proposes TRBD2, but this gene call is untestable without DNA. The CDR3 contains 16 residues. CDR1 SQVTM and CDR2 ANQGSEA come from the germline V gene.